Included here is one T cell receptor beta chain sequence, with context. The sample belongs to a study of T cell changes during pregnancy in multiple sclerosis. Trimming took off 1 base at V and 3 bases at J, with 13 bases between the two ends. Germline V gives CDR1 SEHNR, CDR2 FQNEAQ (reference sequence). The CDR3 contains 15 residues. Measured with immunoSEQ multiplex PCR; TCRdb has only the in-frame clones, and not every one. This sample yields 50,000 to 65,000 clones, of which approximately 93% are seen a single time; 2.5% to 3.5% belongs to the top ten. The sequence was obtained from a female donor with multiple sclerosis, enrolled in a pregnancy study. The rearrangement uses TRBV7-9 and TRBJ2-7; D is possibly TRBD1 (5 bases). This specimen was CD8+ T cells from peripheral blood mononuclear cells, taken in the second trimester of pregnancy. The CDR3 region is CASSLDSRGGYEQYF. The CDR3 coding sequence is TGTGCCAGCAGCTTAGACTCTAGGGGCGGCTACGAGCAGTACTTC.